This record covers a single TCR beta chain. Each CDR3 protein gets one entry after TCRdb re-called the 5' RACE reads with MiXCR. The sample records about 350,000 distinct CDR3 sequences, 12% to 15% being singletons. This entry belongs to a study of T-cell memory formation after mild COVID-19. This CDR3 region has 15 residues. Per the germline V gene, CDR1 is SGHAT and CDR2 is FQNNGV. V lost 1 base to trimming and J lost 5 bases, with 14 bases between them. The sequence was collected from a man younger than 35 who had mild COVID-19 (a few samples of this study predate the infection). Cell type and time point are not known. The sequencing input was PBMCs or a T cell subset sorted from them (not recorded which). The gene calls are TRBV11-2 and TRBJ2-5, with D possibly TRBD1 on 6 matching bases. CDR3 amino acids: CASSLGTGKRETQYF. CDR3 in DNA: TGTGCCAGCAGCTTAGGTACAGGGAAAAGGGAGACCCAGTACTTC.